The rows below give T cell receptor beta chains drawn from one sample of a study of tumor-infiltrating lymphocytes in primary liver carcinoma. Using its own MiXCR run on the multiplex PCR reads, TCRdb lists one record per CDR3 protein. Of about 120,000 distinct CDR3 sequences listed, roughly three fifths are singletons. Specimen: liver tumor tissue from sampling region 1. These receptors came from a woman in her sixties or seventies with primary liver carcinoma and hepatitis B virus infection. CDR3s include the opening cysteine and the closing phenylalanine or tryptophan. The D gene is left open where the match is weak. Not every row has a clone size; where given, it reads once, few, many or a size class.

j_gene | abundance | v_gene | len | d_gene | CDR3aa | CDR3nt
TRBJ2-5 | . | TRBV29-1 | 13 | . | CSVVSIQQETQYF | TGCAGCGTCGTTAGTATCCAGCAAGAGACCCAGTACTTC
TRBJ1-1 | many | TRBV6-1 | 13 | . | CASSDGVGTEAFF | TGTGCCAGCAGTGATGGGGTGGGAACTGAAGCTTTCTTT
TRBJ2-3 | . | TRBV25-1 | 16 | . | CASSFWQSLSADTQYF | TGTGCCAGCAGTTTTTGGCAGTCCTTGTCCGCAGATACGCAGTATTTT
TRBJ2-5 | once | TRBV5-4 | 17 | TRBD2 | CASSITRTSGSIETQYF | TGTGCCAGCAGCATTACAAGGACTAGTGGGAGCATCGAGACCCAGTACTTC
TRBJ2-3 | . | TRBV5-1 | 16 | . | CASSSPGVFVSDTQYF | TGCGCCAGCAGCTCCCCTGGGGTATTCGTCTCAGATACGCAGTATTTT
TRBJ2-5 | . | TRBV11-1 | 14 | TRBD1 | CASSKPGTAETQYF | TGTGCCAGCAGCAAACCTGGGACAGCCGAGACCCAGTACTTC
TRBJ1-6 | . | TRBV7-9 | 14 | . | CASSPGATNSPLHF | TGTGCCAGCAGCCCAGGTGCCACGAATTCACCCCTCCACTTT
TRBJ2-7 | . | TRBV11-2 | 14 | . | CASSLGPVDYKQYF | TGTGCCAGCAGTCTAGGTCCCGTGGACTACAAGCAGTACTTC
TRBJ1-2 | . | TRBV21-1 | 14 | . | CASSPPWTGEGYTF | TGTGCCAGCAGCCCGCCGTGGACAGGGGAGGGCTACACCTTC
TRBJ1-6 | . | TRBV11-2 | 13 | . | CDSSLDPNSHLHF | TGCGACAGCAGCTTAGATCCTAATTCACACCTCCACTTT
TRBJ2-3 | once | TRBV11-2 | 17 | . | CTSSLVGAGLSTDTQYF | TGTACCAGCAGCTTAGTCGGGGCAGGTCTAAGCACAGATACGCAGTATTTC
TRBJ2-7 | once | TRBV11-1 | 15 | . | CAGSGPGRGDYEQYF | TGTGCCGGCAGCGGGCCGGGCAGGGGGGACTACGAGCAGTACTTC
TRBJ1-1 | many | TRBV5-1 | 14 | . | CASSLGQGWTEAFF | TGCGCCAGCAGCTTGGGTCAGGGGTGGACTGAAGCTTTCTTT
TRBJ2-2 | . | TRBV28 | 16 | TRBD1 | CASSTRRGQDTGELFF | TGTGCCAGCAGTACCAGAAGGGGACAGGACACCGGGGAGCTGTTTTTT
TRBJ2-5 | . | TRBV11-2 | 15 | TRBD2 | CATGGGSSGAETQYF | TGTGCCACCGGCGGGGGGAGTTCCGGAGCAGAGACCCAGTACTTC
TRBJ2-7 | many | TRBV12-3/TRBV12-4 | 14 | TRBD1 | CASSSPDRGYEQYF | TGTGCCAGCAGTTCCCCCGACAGGGGCTACGAGCAGTACTTC
TRBJ2-2 | medium-sized | TRBV11-1 | 12 | . | CASSLQVGELFF | TGTGCCAGCAGCTTACAGGTCGGGGAGCTGTTTTTT
TRBJ2-7 | many | TRBV4-1 | 18 | . | CASSQDQDRAALLYEQYF | TGCGCCAGCAGCCAAGATCAGGATCGGGCCGCCCTTTTATACGAGCAGTACTTC
TRBJ2-3 | . | TRBV20-1 | 14 | TRBD2 | CSARLAGGSDTQYF | TGCAGTGCCCGACTAGCGGGAGGGTCAGATACGCAGTATTTT
TRBJ2-5 | many | TRBV12-3/TRBV12-4 | 12 | . | CASSRLMKTQYF | TGTGCCAGCAGTAGGCTCATGAAGACCCAGTACTTC
TRBJ2-1 | . | TRBV25-1 | 14 | . | CASSESGPLGEQFF | TGTGCCAGCAGTGAATCCGGCCCGTTGGGTGAGCAGTTCTTC
TRBJ2-7 | many | TRBV4-2 | 15 | TRBD2 | CASSQDLAGSVEQYF | TGTGCCAGCAGCCAAGACTTAGCGGGGTCTGTCGAGCAGTACTTC
TRBJ1-2 | many | TRBV11-2 | 14 | . | CASSLDIVDYGYTF | TGTGCCAGCAGCTTAGATATCGTAGACTATGGCTACACCTTC
TRBJ1-4 | . | TRBV7-8 | 16 | . | CASSLGAALRNEKLFF | TGTGCCAGCAGCTTGGGGGCCGCGCTGCGTAATGAAAAACTGTTTTTT
TRBJ2-3 | . | TRBV11-2 | 15 | TRBD2 | CVNSSGLAGPETQYF | TGTGTCAACAGCTCGGGACTAGCGGGACCAGAAACGCAGTATTTT
TRBJ2-7 | . | TRBV11-2 | 14 | . | CTSSPQQDFYEQYF | TGTACCAGCAGCCCCCAACAGGATTTCTACGAGCAGTACTTC
TRBJ2-5 | many | TRBV11-2 | 13 | . | CASSFTGGETQYF | TGTGCCAGCAGCTTTACCGGGGGTGAGACCCAGTACTTC
TRBJ2-7 | many | TRBV10-3 | 11 | . | CAVGGPYEQYF | TGTGCCGTCGGAGGGCCCTACGAGCAGTACTTC
TRBJ2-7 | . | TRBV29-1 | 12 | TRBD2 | CSVAGLAHEQYF | TGCAGCGTTGCGGGACTAGCCCACGAGCAGTACTTT
TRBJ1-1 | . | TRBV7-9 | 18 | . | CASSRARRRETSNTEALF | TGTGCCAGCAGCCGCGCGCGGCGAAGGGAAACGTCGAACACTGAAGCTCTCTTT
TRBJ1-5 | few | TRBV7-9 | 16 | TRBD1 | CASSYDAGGFNQPQHF | TGTGCCAGCAGCTACGACGCAGGGGGCTTCAATCAGCCCCAGCATTTT
TRBJ2-1 | . | TRBV11-3 | 14 | . | CATGVARRDDEQFF | TGTGCCACCGGGGTTGCCAGGCGTGACGATGAGCAGTTCTTC
TRBJ2-3 | . | TRBV6-5 | 16 | . | CASSDRLGGLADMQYF | TGTGCCAGCAGTGACCGACTAGGGGGCCTGGCAGATATGCAGTATTTT
TRBJ2-1 | once | TRBV11-2 | 18 | . | CASSAVLAGDYMADEQFF | TGTGCCAGCAGCGCGGTGCTCGCAGGGGACTATATGGCCGATGAACAGTTCTTC
TRBJ2-7 | . | TRBV11-2 | 18 | TRBD2 | CASSLHWVSLAGSYEHYF | TGTGCCAGCAGCTTACATTGGGTCAGTCTAGCGGGTTCCTACGAGCACTACTTC
TRBJ2-3 | . | TRBV6-1 | 16 | TRBD1 | CASCEYAGTGWDTQYF | TGTGCCAGCTGTGAATACGCCGGGACAGGGTGGGATACGCAGTATTTT
TRBJ2-2 | many | TRBV10-1 | 14 | . | CASRPGPNTGELFF | TGCGCCAGCAGGCCGGGACCGAACACCGGGGAGCTGTTTTTT
TRBJ2-6 | many | TRBV12-3/TRBV12-4 | 17 | TRBD1 | CASSPGQGGTGANVLTF | TGTGCCAGCAGTCCAGGACAGGGGGGTACTGGGGCCAACGTCCTGACTTTC
TRBJ1-2 | few | TRBV7-9 | 14 | . | CASSLEGSNYGHTF | TGTGCCAGCAGCTTAGAGGGCAGTAACTATGGCCACACCTTC
TRBJ2-5 | . | TRBV7-8 | 14 | . | CARSLGRRQETQYF | TGTGCCAGGAGCTTAGGGAGGCGCCAAGAGACCCAGTACTTC
TRBJ2-1 | . | TRBV19 | 16 | . | CASRPPAGAAYNEQFF | TGTGCCAGTAGACCTCCGGCAGGGGCCGCCTACAATGAGCAGTTCTTC
TRBJ2-1 | . | TRBV11-3 | 19 | . | CASSVEELGGGGSYNEQFF | TGTGCCAGCAGCGTTGAAGAGCTTGGCGGAGGGGGGTCCTACAATGAGCAGTTCTTC
TRBJ2-2 | few | TRBV5-1 | 16 | TRBD2 | CASSPGTSANTGELFF | TGCGCCAGCAGCCCCGGGACTAGCGCCAACACCGGGGAGCTGTTTTTT
TRBJ2-2 | . | TRBV28 | 18 | . | CASSLFSRGNTLAGELFF | TGTGCCAGCAGTTTATTCAGTCGGGGAAACACCCTGGCCGGGGAGCTGTTTTTT
TRBJ2-3 | . | TRBV29-1 | 14 | TRBD1 | CSVWDRTLRDTQYF | TGCAGCGTTTGGGACAGGACCCTCAGAGATACACAGTATTTT